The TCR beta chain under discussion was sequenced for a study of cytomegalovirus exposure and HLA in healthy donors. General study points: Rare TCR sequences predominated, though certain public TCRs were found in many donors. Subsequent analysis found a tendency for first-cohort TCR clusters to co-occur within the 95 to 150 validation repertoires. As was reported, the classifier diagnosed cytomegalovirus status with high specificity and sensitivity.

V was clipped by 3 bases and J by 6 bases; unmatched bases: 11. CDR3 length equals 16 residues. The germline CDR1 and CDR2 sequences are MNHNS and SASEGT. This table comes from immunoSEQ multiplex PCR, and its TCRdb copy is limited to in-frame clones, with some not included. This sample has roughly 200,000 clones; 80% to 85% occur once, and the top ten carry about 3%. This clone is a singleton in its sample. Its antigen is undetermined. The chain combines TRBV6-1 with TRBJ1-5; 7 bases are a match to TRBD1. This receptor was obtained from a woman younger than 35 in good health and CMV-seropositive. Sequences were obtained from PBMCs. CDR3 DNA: TGTGCCAGCAGTGAGAACCTACAGGGGTCTGGTCAGCCCCAGCATTTT. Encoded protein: CASSENLQGSGQPQHF.